This T cell receptor beta chain was captured by sequencing in a study of blood T cells in healthy people across ages. For the second PCR, which ran for about 7 to 11 cycles, a sample-barcoded 5' primer and a J-beta primer mix were used. MiXCR, applied by TCRdb to the 5' RACE reads, yields one record per CDR3 protein. This sample yields some 940,000 distinct CDR3 sequences, of which approximately 32% are seen a single time; roughly 10% belongs to the top ten. The sample holds many counts of this clonotype. Its antigen is currently unknown. The germline V gene encodes CDR1 SEHNR and CDR2 FQNEAQ (reference sequence). The CDR3 contains 15 residues. The V gene end was trimmed by 5 bases and the J gene end by 3 bases; junction bases not matched to a gene: 7. Study-wide results and limits: Per million T cells, TCR beta diversity dropped roughly linearly as age increased. Changes in expanded clonotypes were possibly confounded, as the CMV status of donors was unknown.

These same data were also listed under a study on T cells of mothers and their children.

This clonotype was obtained from a woman aged 40 to 50 in good health. V and J are TRBV7-9 and TRBJ2-7; 10 positions agree with TRBD1. The sequencing input was blood. CDR3 in DNA: TGTGCCAGCAGCCGTCCCGGGACAGGGGACTACGAGCAGTACTTC. Its protein product is CASSRPGTGDYEQYF.